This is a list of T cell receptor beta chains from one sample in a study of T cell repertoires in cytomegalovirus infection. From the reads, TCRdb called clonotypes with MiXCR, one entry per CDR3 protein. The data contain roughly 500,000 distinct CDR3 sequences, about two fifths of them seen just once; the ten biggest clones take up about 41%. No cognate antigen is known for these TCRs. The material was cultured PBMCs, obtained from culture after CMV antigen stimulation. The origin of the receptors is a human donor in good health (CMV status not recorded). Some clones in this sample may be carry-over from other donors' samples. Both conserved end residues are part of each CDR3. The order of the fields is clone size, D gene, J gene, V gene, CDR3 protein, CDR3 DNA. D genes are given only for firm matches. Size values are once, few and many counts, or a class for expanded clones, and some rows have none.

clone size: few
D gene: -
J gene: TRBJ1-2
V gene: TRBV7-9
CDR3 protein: CASSLSGNNYGYTF
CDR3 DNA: TGTGCCAGCAGCTTGAGTGGCAATAACTATGGCTACACCTTC

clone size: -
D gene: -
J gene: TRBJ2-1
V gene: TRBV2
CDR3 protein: CASSELGYNEQFF
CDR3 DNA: TGTGCCAGCAGTGAATTAGGCTACAATGAGCAGTTCTTC

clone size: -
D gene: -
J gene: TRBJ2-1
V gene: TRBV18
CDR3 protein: CASSPGVNEQFF
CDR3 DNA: TGTGCCAGCTCACCAGGGGTCAATGAGCAGTTCTTC

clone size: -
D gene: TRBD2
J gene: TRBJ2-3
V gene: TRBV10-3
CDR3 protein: CAIRLLAENTDTQYF
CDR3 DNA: TGTGCCATCAGACTCCTAGCGGAGAACACAGATACGCAGTATTTT

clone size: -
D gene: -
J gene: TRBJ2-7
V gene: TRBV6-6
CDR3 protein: CASRGRQASYEQYF
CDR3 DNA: TGTGCCAGCAGGGGCAGACAGGCCTCCTACGAGCAGTACTTC

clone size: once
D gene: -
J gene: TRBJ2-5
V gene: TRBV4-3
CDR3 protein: CASSQVGDKTQYF
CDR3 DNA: TGCGCCAGCAGCCAAGTGGGGGATAAGACCCAGTACTTC

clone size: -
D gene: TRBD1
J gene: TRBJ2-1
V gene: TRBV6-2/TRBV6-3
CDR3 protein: CASSYPEGQSLYNEQFF
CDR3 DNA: TGTGCCAGCAGTTACCCTGAGGGACAGTCCCTCTACAATGAGCAGTTCTTC

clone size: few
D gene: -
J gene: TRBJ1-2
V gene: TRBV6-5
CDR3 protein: CASSYSQGSINYGYTF
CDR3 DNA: TGTGCCAGCAGTTACTCCCAGGGGAGCATTAACTATGGCTACACCTTC

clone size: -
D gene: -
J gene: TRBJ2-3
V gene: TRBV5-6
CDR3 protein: CASSFGFGVSTDTQYF
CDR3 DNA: TGTGCCAGCAGCTTCGGGTTTGGGGTCTCCACAGATACGCAGTATTTT

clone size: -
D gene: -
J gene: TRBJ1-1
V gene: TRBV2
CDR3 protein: CASRAREMNTEAFF
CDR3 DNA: TGTGCCAGTAGGGCCCGGGAGATGAACACTGAAGCTTTCTTT

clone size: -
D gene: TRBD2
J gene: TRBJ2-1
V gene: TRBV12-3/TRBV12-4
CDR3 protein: CASSLWSQGWLAGGPEQFF
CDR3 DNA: TGTGCCAGCAGTTTGTGGTCCCAGGGGTGGCTAGCGGGAGGGCCAGAGCAGTTCTTC

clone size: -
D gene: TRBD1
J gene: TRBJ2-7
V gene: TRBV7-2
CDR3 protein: CASGTRQGRYEQYF
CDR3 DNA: TGTGCCAGCGGGACCCGACAGGGAAGGTACGAGCAGTACTTC

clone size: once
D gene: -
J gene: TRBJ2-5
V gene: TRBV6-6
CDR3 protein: CASGSTRRQETQYF
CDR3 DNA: TGTGCCAGCGGGTCGACTAGGAGACAAGAGACCCAGTACTTC

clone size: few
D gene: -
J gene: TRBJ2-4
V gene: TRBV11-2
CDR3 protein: CASSSQGGGDIQYF
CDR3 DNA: TGTGCCAGCAGCTCTCAGGGTGGGGGTGACATTCAGTACTTC

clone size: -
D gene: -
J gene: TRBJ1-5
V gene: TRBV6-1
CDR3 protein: CASNTVGDQPQHF
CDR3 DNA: TGTGCCAGCAACACAGTCGGGGATCAGCCCCAGCATTTT